Each of the 9 T cell receptor beta chains below was sequenced from the same sample in a study of blood T cell repertoires in COVID-19. Here immunoSEQ multiplex PCR was the method, and the copy in TCRdb shows in-frame clones only, minus some. The sample consists of 120,000 to 150,000 clones, 85% of them appearing once. Sequencing input: peripheral blood. These receptors came from a human donor with acute or convalescent COVID-19. The donor label of this sample is uncertain.

The rearrangement uses TRBV5-8 and TRBJ1-1; the D gene is possibly TRBD1 (6 bases). The germline V and J ends were trimmed by 0 bases and 3 bases, with 9 bases remaining between them. This CDR3 contains 14 residues. CDR1 is SGHTS and CDR2 is YDEGEE in the germline V gene. The CDR3 nucleotides read TGTGCCAGCAGCTTGGTACCAGGGGACACTGAAGCTTTCTTT. Its protein is CASSLVPGDTEAFF. Filled out from reference TRBV5-8 and TRBJ1-1, the complete variable domain reads EAGVTQSPTHLIKTRGQQATLRCSPISGHTSVYWYQQALGLGLQFLLWYDEGEERNRGNFPPRFSGRQFPNYSSELNVNALELEDSALYLCASSLVPGDTEAFFGQGTRLTVV.

The chain recombines TRBV7-3 with TRBJ2-3; tentatively, D is TRBD1 (5 bases). The V end lost 5 bases, the J end lost 0 bases, and 15 bases lay between the germline ends. CDR1 and CDR2 from the germline V gene are SGHTA and FQGTGA. The CDR3 length is 16 residues. Written as DNA, the CDR3 is TGTGCCAGCAGCGCTAGAATCAGGGCTAGCACAGATACGCAGTATTTT. Translating gives CASSARIRASTDTQYF.

This chain uses TRBV19 with TRBJ2-3, with 12 positions matching TRBD2. The CDR3 has 17 amino acids. Germline CDR1 and CDR2: LNHDA and SQIVND (reference sequence). V shed 1 base, J shed 0 bases, and the junction held 2 bases outside the gene matches. The CDR3 nucleotides read TGTGCCAGTAGTATAGGGGGGACTAGCGGGAGCACAGATACGCAGTATTTT. It encodes CASSIGGTSGSTDTQYF.

V gene TRBV6-5 combines with J gene TRBJ1-2; 9 nucleotides line up with TRBD1. CDR3 length: 15 amino acids. Germline CDR1 and CDR2: MNHEY and SVGAGI. The V and J ends lost 6 bases and 4 bases, in that order; junction bases with no gene match: 9. For the CDR3, the DNA is TGTGCCAGCAGGGCCGAAACAGGGGGCAGCTATGGCTACACCTTC. Protein: CASRAETGGSYGYTF.

This sequence joins TRBV28 and TRBJ1-6; maybe TRBD1 (5 bases). V was clipped by 3 bases and J by 2 bases, with 8 bases between them. This CDR3 contains 15 residues. Germline CDR1 and CDR2: MDHEN and SYDVKM. The CDR3 bases are TGTGCCAGCAGTTTGGGGCAGGCCTATAATTCACCCCTCCACTTT. Amino acids: CASSLGQAYNSPLHF.

This rearrangement joins TRBV7-9 to TRBJ2-5; perhaps TRBD2 as D (5 bases). Looked up from germline, CDR1 is SEHNR and CDR2 is FQNEAQ (reference sequence). The CDR3 extends over 16 amino acids. V shed 5 bases and J shed 0 bases, with 16 bases lying between them. The CDR3 nucleotides are TGTGCCAGCAGCCCCGGCCGGGGTCGGTACCAAGAGACCCAGTACTTC. It encodes CASSPGRGRYQETQYF.

This rearrangement joins TRBV7-2 to TRBJ2-5; weak D call: TRBD1 (6 bases). V lost 5 bases, J lost 5 bases, and 12 bases lay in between. Germline values: CDR1 SGHTA, CDR2 FQGNSA. This CDR3 contains 13 residues. In nucleotides, the CDR3 is TGTGCCAGCAGCCCAGGGGAAGCGGAGACCCAGTACTTC. Translation: CASSPGEAETQYF.

DNA of the CDR3: TGTGCCAGCTCACCAGACGGCTTGGGGAGTGGAAACACCATATATTTT. It specifies CASSPDGLGSGNTIYF. This chain uses TRBV18 with TRBJ1-3; D remains ambiguous. V gave up 2 bases and J gave up 3 bases, with 14 bases separating them. The CDR3 is 16 residues long. Germline V gene lookup returns CDR1 KGHSH and CDR2 LQKENI.

The CDR3 region has the DNA TGTGCCAGCAGCTTGGACTTACCCACAGATACGCAGTATTTT. Translating gives CASSLDLPTDTQYF. This chain uses TRBV5-4 with TRBJ2-3, with D uncertain. This CDR3 spans 14 amino acids. Germline V lookup: CDR1 SGHNT, CDR2 YYREEE (reference sequence). Trimming removed 0 bases from V and 2 bases from J, with 7 bases in between. The variable domain in full, completed from reference TRBV5-4 and TRBJ2-3, reads ETGVTQSPTHLIKTRGQQVTLRCSSQSGHNTVSWYQQALGQGPQFIFQYYREEENGRGNFPPRFSGLQFPNYSSELNVNALELDDSALYLCASSLDLPTDTQYFGPGTRLTVL.